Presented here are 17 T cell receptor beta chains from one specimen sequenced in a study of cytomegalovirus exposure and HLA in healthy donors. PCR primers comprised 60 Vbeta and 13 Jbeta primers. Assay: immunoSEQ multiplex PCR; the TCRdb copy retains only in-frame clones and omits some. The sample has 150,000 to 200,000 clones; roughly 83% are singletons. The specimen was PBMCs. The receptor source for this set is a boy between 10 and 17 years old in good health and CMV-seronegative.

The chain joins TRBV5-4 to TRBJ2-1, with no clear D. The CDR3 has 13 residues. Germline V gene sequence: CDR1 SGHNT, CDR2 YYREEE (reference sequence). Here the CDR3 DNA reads TGTGCAAGCGCGGTTCTCACTCGAGATGAGCAGTTCTTC. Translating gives CASAVLTRDEQFF.

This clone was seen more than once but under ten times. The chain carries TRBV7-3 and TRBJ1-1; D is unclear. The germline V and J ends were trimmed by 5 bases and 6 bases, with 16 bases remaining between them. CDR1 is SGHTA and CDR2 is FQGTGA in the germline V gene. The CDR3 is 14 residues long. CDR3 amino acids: CASSQNLGSAEAFF. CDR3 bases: TGTGCCAGCAGCCAAAATTTGGGGAGCGCTGAAGCTTTCTTT.

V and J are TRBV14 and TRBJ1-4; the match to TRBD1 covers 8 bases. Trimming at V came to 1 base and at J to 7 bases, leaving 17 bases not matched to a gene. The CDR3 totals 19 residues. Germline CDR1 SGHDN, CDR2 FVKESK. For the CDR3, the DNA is TGTGCCAGCAGCCAAGTGGGCCCCCGGGACAGGCAGAAGAGTGAAAAACTGTTTTTT. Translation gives CASSQVGPRDRQKSEKLFF.

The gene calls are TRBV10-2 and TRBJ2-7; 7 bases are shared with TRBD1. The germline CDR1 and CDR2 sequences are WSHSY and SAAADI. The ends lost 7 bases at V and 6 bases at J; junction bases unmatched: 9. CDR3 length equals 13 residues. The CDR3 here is CASNNRGRIEQYF. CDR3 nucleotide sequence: TGCGCCAGCAACAACAGGGGACGGATCGAGCAGTACTTC.

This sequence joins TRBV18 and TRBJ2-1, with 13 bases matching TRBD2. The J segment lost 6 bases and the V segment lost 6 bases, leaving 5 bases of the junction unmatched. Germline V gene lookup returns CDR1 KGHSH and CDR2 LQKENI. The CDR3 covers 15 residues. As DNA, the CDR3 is TGTGCCAGCTCGTACGGACTAGCGGGAGTCAATGAGCAGTTCTTC. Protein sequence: CASSYGLAGVNEQFF.

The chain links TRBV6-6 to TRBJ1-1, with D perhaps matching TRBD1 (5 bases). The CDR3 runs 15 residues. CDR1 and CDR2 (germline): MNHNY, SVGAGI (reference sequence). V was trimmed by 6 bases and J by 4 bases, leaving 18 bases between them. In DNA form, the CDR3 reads TGTGCCAGCAGCCCACAGACCTCAGGGCTCACTGAAGCTTTCTTT. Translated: CASSPQTSGLTEAFF.

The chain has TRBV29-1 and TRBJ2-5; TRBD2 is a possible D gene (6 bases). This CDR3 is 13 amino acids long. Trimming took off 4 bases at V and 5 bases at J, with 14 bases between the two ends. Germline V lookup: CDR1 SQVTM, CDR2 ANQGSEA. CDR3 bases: TGCAGCGTTGCGGGGGTCTTCGGGGAGACCCAGTACTTC. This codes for CSVAGVFGETQYF.

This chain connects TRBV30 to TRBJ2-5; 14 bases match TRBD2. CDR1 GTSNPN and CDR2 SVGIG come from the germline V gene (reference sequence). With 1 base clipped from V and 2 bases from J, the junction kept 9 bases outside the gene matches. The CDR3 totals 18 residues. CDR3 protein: CAWSGLGLAGGAQETQYF. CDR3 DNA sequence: TGTGCCTGGAGTGGGCTCGGACTAGCGGGAGGCGCACAAGAGACCCAGTACTTC. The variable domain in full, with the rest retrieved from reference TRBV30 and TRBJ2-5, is SQTIHQWPATLVQPVGSPLSLECTVEGTSNPNLYWYRQAAGRGLQLLFYSVGIGQISSEVPQNLSASRPQDRQFILSSKKLLLSDSGFYLCAWSGLGLAGGAQETQYFGPGTRLLVL.

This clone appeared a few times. CDR3 nucleotides: TGTGCCACCAGCAGAGAGCAAGGGGACTCCTCCTACGAGCAGTACTTC. Amino acids: CATSREQGDSSYEQYF. The chain uses TRBV15 and TRBJ2-7, with TRBD2 as a possible D gene (6 bases). The CDR3 runs to 16 residues. V dropped 0 bases and J dropped 0 bases, with 12 bases sitting between them. The germline gives CDR1 LNHNV, CDR2 YYDKDF (reference sequence). Full variable domain (missing parts from reference TRBV15 and TRBJ2-7): DAMVIQNPRYQVTQFGKPVTLSCSQTLNHNVMYWYQQKSSQAPKLLFHYYDKDFNNEADTPDNFQSRRPNTSFCFLDIRSPGLGDTAMYLCATSREQGDSSYEQYFGPGTRLTVT.

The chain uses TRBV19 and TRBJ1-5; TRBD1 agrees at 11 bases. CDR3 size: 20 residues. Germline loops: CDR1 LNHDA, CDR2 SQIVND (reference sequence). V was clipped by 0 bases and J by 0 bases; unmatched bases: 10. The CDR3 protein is CASSIDLGQGALYSNQPQHF. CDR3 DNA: TGTGCCAGTAGTATAGACCTAGGACAGGGGGCTCTATATAGCAATCAGCCCCAGCATTTT.

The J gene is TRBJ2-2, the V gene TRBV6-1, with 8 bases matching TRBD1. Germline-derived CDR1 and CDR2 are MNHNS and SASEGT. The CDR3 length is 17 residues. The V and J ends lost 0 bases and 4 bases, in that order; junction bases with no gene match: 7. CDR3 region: CASSEALGDRGTGELFF. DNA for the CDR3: TGTGCCAGCAGTGAAGCGTTAGGAGACAGGGGCACCGGGGAGCTGTTTTTT.

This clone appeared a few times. The CDR3 coding sequence is TGTGCCAGCAGTTGGGGGACAGGGACTACCTACGAGCAGTACTTC. The encoded protein is CASSWGTGTTYEQYF. The genes are TRBV6-6 and TRBJ2-7; 9 positions match TRBD1. CDR1 and CDR2 from the germline V gene are MNHNY and SVGAGI (reference sequence). The CDR3 contains 15 residues. Unmatched junction bases numbered 6, after V lost 4 bases and J lost 2 bases.

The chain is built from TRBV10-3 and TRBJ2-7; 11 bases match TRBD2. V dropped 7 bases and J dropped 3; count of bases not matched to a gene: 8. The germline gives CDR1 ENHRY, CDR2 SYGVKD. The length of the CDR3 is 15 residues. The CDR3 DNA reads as TGTGCCATCACCCCCACTAGCGGGGGAGTCTACGAGCAGTACTTC. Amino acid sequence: CAITPTSGGVYEQYF.

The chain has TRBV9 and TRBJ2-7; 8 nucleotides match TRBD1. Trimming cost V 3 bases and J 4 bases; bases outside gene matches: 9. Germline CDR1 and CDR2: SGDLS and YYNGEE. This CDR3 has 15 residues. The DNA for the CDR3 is TGTGCCAGCAGCGCACCCGGACAGGGACGGTACGAGCAGTACTTC. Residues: CASSAPGQGRYEQYF.

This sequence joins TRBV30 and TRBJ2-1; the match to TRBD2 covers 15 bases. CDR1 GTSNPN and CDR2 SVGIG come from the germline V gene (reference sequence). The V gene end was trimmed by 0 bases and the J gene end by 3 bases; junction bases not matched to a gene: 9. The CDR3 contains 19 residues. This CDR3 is CAWSVRAGTSGRFYNEQFF. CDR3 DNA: TGTGCCTGGAGTGTACGAGCTGGGACTAGCGGGAGGTTCTACAATGAGCAGTTCTTC. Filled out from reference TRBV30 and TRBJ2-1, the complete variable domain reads SQTIHQWPATLVQPVGSPLSLECTVEGTSNPNLYWYRQAAGRGLQLLFYSVGIGQISSEVPQNLSASRPQDRQFILSSKKLLLSDSGFYLCAWSVRAGTSGRFYNEQFFGPGTRLTVL.

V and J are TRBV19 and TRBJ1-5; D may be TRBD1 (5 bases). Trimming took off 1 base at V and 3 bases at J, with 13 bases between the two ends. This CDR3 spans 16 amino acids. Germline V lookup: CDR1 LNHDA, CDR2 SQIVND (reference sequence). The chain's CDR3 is CASSIVQGSINQPQHF. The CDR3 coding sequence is TGTGCCAGTAGTATAGTGCAGGGCAGCATCAATCAGCCCCAGCATTTT.

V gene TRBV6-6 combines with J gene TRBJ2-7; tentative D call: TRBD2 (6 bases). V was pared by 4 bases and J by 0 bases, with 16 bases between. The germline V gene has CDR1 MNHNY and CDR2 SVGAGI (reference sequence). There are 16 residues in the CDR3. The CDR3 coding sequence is TGTGCCAGCAGTTCCCTGCAGGCGGGGTTCTCCTACGAGCAGTACTTC. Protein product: CASSSLQAGFSYEQYF.